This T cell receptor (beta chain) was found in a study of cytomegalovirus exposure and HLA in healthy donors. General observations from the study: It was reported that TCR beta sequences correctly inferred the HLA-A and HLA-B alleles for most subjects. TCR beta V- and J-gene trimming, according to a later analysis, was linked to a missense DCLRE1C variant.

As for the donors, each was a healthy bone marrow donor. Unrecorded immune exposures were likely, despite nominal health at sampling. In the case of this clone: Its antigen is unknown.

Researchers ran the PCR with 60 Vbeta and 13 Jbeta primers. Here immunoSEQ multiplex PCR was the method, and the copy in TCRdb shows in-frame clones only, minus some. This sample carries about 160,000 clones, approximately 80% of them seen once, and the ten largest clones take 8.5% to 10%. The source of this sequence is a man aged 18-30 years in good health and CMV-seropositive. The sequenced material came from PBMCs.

The chain's CDR3 is CASSQDIDRPYEQYF. The CDR3 DNA is TGTGCCAGCAGCCAAGATATAGACAGACCCTACGAGCAGTACTTC. V usage is TRBV14 and J usage is TRBJ2-7; weak D call: TRBD1 (5 bases). There are 15 residues in the CDR3. The germline CDR1 and CDR2 sequences are SGHDN and FVKESK. V dropped 0 bases and J dropped 2 bases, with 11 bases sitting between them.